The clone carrying this TCR beta chain was recorded only once. Antigen unknown. This entry is derived from a study of shared clonotypes between healthy human individuals. Study-level background: Per donor, three plates held CD4 naive cells, three held CD4 memory, two held CD8 naive and one held CD8 memory. Findings of the study overall: Sampling involved blood alone; tissue repertoires likely differ. Non-shared clonotypes had lower generation probabilities than clonotypes shared by all four sorted-subset donors.

Germline CDR1 SGHDT, CDR2 YYEEEE. CDR3 length: 16 amino acids. J gave up 7 bases and V 4 bases, and 8 bases lay outside the gene matches. Some clones are missing from TCRdb's copy, which holds only in-frame ones; the method was immunoSEQ multiplex PCR. The table records about 680,000 clones, roughly 70% of them present only once. The gene calls are TRBV5-6 and TRBJ2-2, with 12 nucleotides matching TRBD2. Specimen: memory CD4+ T cells sorted from blood. Subset described: CD45RA-negative fraction. The receptor's source is a woman aged 25 to 39 in good health. CDR3 coding DNA: TGTGCCAGCAGCCTCGGGACTAGCGGGTGGCTCGGGGAGCTGTTTTTT. Residues: CASSLGTSGWLGELFF.